This entry concerns a single T cell receptor (beta chain). The data derive from a study of shared clonotypes between healthy human individuals. Produced via immunoSEQ multiplex PCR; TCRdb's table is partial and in-frame only. The table lists under 650,000 clones, about 96% of them singletons. Germline V CDR1 and CDR2: MNHNY, SVGAGI (reference sequence). The CDR3 extends over 14 amino acids. The V end lost 5 bases, the J end lost 4 bases, and 15 bases lay between the germline ends. The clonotype was recovered from a woman aged 25 to 39 in good health. The sequenced sample consisted of naive CD4+ T cells sorted from blood. Subset in this sample: CD45RA+ positively selected. This chain uses TRBV6-6 with TRBJ2-7; D tentatively fits TRBD1 or TRBD2 (6 bases each). CDR3 amino acids: CASSGGTKVYEQYF. In nucleotides, the CDR3 is TGTGCCAGCAGTGGGGGGACAAAGGTTTACGAGCAGTACTTC.